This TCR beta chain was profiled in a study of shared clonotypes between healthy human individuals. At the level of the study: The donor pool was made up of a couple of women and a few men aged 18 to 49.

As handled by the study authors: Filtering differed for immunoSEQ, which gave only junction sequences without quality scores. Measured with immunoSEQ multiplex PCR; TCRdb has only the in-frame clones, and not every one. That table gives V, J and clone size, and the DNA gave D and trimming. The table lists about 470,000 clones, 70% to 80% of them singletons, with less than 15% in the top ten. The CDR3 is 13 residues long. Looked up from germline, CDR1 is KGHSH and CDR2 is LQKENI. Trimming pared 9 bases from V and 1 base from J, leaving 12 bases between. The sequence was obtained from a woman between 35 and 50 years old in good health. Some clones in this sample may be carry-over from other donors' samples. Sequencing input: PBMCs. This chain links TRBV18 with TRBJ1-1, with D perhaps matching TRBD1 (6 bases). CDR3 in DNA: TGTGCCAGTTTGCCAGGGGCGAACACTGAAGCTTTCTTT. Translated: CASLPGANTEAFF.